This TCR beta chain comes out of a study of OX40 agonist ivuxolimab in advanced cancers. The data were produced by immunoSEQ multiplex PCR, yet TCRdb's version contains in-frame clones alone and is incomplete. The sample lists around 80,000 clones, 92% occurring once. This clone appeared a few times. Germline V lookup: CDR1 SGDLS, CDR2 YYNGEE. This CDR3 spans 15 amino acids. V dropped 0 bases and J dropped 3 bases, with 10 bases sitting between them. The receptor was isolated from an adult with an advanced solid tumor such as melanoma, head and neck, liver or kidney cancer. The rearrangement joins TRBV9 to TRBJ2-1, with D possibly called TRBD1 or TRBD2 (5 bases each). The sequences come from CD4+ or CD8+ T cells sorted from blood, collected in a trial of the OX40 agonist ivuxolimab. The CDR3: CASSVDGANYNEQFF. CDR3 DNA sequence: TGTGCCAGCAGCGTAGACGGGGCTAACTACAATGAGCAGTTCTTC. Drawing the rest from reference TRBV9 and TRBJ2-1, the complete variable domain is DSGVTQTPKHLITATGQRVTLRCSPRSGDLSVYWYQQSLDQGLQFLIQYYNGEERAKGNILERFSAQQFPDLHSELNLSSLELGDSALYFCASSVDGANYNEQFFGPGTRLTVL.